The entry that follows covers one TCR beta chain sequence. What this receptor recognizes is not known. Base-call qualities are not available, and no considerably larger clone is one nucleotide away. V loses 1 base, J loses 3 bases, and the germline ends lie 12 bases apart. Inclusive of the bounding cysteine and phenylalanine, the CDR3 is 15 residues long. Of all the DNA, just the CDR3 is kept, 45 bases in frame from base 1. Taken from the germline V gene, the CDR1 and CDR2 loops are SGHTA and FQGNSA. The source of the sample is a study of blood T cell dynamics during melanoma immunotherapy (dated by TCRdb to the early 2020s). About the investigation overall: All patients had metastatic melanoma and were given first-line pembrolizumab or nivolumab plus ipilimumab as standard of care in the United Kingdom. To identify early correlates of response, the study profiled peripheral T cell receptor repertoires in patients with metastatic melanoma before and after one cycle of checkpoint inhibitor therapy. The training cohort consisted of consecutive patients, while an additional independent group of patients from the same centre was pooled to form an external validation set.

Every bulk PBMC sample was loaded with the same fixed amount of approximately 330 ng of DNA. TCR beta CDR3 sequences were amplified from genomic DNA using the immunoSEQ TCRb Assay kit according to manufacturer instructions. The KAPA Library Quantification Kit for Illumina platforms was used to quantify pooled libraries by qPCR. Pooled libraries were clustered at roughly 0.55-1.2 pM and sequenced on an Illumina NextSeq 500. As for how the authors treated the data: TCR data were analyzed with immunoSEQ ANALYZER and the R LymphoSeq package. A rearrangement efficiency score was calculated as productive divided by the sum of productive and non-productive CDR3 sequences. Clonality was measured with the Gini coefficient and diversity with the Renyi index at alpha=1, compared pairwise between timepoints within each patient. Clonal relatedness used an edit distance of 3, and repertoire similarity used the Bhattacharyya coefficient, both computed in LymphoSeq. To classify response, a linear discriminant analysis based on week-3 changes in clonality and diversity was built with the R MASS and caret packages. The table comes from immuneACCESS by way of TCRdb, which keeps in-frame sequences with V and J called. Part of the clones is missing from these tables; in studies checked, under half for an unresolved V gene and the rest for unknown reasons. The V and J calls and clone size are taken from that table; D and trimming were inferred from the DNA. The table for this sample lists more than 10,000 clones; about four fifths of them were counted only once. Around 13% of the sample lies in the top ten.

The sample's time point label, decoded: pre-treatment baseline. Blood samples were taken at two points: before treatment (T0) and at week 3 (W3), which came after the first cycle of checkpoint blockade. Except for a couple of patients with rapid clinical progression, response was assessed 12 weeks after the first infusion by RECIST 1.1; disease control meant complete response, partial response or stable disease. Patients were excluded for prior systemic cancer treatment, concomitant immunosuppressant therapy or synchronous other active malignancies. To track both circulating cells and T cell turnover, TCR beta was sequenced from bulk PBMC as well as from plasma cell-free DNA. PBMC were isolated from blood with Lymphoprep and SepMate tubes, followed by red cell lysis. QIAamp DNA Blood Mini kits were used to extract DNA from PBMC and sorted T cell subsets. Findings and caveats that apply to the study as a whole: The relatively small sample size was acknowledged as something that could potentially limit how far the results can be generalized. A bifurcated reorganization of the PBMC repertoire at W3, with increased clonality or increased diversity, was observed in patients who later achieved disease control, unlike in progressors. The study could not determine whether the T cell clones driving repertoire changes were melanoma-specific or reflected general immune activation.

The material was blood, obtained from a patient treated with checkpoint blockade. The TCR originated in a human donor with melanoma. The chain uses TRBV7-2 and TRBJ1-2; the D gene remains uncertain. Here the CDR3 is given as CASSLGDWGDYGYTF. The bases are TGTGCCAGCAGCTTAGGGGATTGGGGAGACTATGGCTACACCTTC.